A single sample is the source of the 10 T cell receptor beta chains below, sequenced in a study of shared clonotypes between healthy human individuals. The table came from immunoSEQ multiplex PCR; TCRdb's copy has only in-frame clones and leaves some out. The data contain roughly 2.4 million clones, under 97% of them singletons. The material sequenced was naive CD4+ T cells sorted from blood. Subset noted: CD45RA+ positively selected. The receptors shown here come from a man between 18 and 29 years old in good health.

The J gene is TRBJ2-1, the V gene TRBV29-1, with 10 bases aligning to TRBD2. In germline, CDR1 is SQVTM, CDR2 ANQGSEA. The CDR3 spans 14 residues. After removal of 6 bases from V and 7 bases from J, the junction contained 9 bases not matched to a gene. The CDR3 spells CSVSGLATHNEQFF. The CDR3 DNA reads TGCAGCGTCTCGGGACTAGCGACTCATAATGAGCAGTTCTTC.

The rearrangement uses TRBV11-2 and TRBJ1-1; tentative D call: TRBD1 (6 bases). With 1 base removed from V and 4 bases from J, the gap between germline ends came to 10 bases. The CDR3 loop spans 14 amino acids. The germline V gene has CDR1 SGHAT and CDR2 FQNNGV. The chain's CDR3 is CASSLVGQLTEAFF. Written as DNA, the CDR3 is TGTGCCAGCAGCTTAGTCGGACAGCTCACTGAAGCTTTCTTT.

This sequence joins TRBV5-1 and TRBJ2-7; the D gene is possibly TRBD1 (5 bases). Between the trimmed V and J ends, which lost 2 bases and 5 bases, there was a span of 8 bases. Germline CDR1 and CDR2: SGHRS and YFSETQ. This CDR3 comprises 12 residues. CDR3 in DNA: TGCGCCAGCAGCTTCCCAGGGAACGAGCAGTACTTC. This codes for CASSFPGNEQYF.

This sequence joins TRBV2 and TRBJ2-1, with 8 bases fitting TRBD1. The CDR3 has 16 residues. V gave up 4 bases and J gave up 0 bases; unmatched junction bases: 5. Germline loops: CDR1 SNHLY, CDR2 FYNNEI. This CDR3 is CASSGGQGSSYNEQFF. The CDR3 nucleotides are TGTGCCAGCAGTGGAGGACAGGGAAGCTCCTACAATGAGCAGTTCTTC.

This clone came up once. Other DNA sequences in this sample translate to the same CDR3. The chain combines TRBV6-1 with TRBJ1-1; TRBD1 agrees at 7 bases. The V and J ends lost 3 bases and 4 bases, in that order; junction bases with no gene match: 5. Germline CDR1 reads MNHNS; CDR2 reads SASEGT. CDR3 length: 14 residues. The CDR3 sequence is CASSEYRGGTEAFF. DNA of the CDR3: TGTGCCAGCAGTGAGTACAGGGGTGGCACTGAAGCTTTCTTT.

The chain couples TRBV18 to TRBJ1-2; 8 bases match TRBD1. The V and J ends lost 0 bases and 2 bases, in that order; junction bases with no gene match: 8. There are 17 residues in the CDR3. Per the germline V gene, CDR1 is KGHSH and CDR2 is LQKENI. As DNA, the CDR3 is TGTGCCAGCTCACCACCCGCAGGGGGCGATTACAACTATGGCTACACCTTC. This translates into CASSPPAGGDYNYGYTF.

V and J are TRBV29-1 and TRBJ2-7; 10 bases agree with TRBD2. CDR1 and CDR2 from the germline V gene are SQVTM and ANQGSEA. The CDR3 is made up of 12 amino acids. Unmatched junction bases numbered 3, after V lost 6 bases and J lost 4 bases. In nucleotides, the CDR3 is TGCAGCGTGAGGACTAGCGGATACGAGCAGTACTTC. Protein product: CSVRTSGYEQYF.

The CDR3 reads CASSSTGQGFSYNSPLHF. CDR3 nucleotide sequence: TGCGCCAGCAGCTCTACGGGACAGGGCTTCTCCTATAATTCACCCCTCCACTTT. The chain has TRBV5-1 and TRBJ1-6, with TRBD1 matching over 9 bases. Germline V gene data show CDR1 as SGHRS and CDR2 as YFSETQ. The CDR3 consists of 18 residues. Trimming took 3 bases from V and 0 from J; bases not matched to a gene: 7. Supplemented by reference TRBV5-1 and TRBJ1-6, the full variable domain reads KAGVTQTPRYLIKTRGQQVTLSCSPISGHRSVSWYQQTPGQGLQFLFEYFSETQRNKGNFPGRFSGRQFSNSRSEMNVSTLELGDSALYLCASSSTGQGFSYNSPLHFGNGTRLTVT.

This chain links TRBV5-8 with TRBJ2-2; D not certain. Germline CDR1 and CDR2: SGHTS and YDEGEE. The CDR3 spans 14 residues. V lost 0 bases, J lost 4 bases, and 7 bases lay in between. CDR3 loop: CASSLGGFTGELFF. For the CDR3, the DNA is TGTGCCAGCAGCTTGGGGGGATTCACCGGGGAGCTGTTTTTT.

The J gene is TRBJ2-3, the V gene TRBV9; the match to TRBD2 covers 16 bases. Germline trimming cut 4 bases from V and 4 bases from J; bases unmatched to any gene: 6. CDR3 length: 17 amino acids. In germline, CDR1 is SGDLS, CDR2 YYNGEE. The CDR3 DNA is TGTGCCAGCAGCCCGGGACTAGCGGGGGGGCGTGCAGATACGCAGTATTTT. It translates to CASSPGLAGGRADTQYF.